A selection of T cell receptor beta chains follows, all from one sample in a study of shared clonotypes between healthy human individuals. Some clones are missing from TCRdb's copy, which holds only in-frame ones; the method was immunoSEQ multiplex PCR. Among millions of clones listed, 85% to 95% were seen once. Specimen: naive CD4+ T cells sorted from blood. The origin of the receptors is a man aged 18 to 30 in good health. Both conserved end residues are part of each CDR3. D genes are given only for firm matches. Part of the rows lack a size; the others show once, few, many or a class for expanded clones.

.	TRBJ2-3	TRBV7-2	.	TGTGCCAGCACCACTAGCCGTAGCACAGATACGCAGTATTTT	CASTTSRSTDTQYF
TRBD2	TRBJ2-1	TRBV5-1	.	TGCGCCAGCAGCTTGGGCGCTAGCGGGGTAAATGAGCAGTTCTTC	CASSLGASGVNEQFF
.	TRBJ1-1	TRBV2	.	TGTGCCAGCAGTGAAGCGGGCCGGGGTGGAGGGACTGAAGCTTTCTTT	CASSEAGRGGGTEAFF
TRBD1	TRBJ1-5	TRBV2	.	TGTGCCAGCAGTAGTACCGGGACAGGCCAGCCCCAGCATTTT	CASSSTGTGQPQHF
.	TRBJ2-6	TRBV9	.	TGTGCCAGCAGCGTTAACAGTCCTGGGGCCAACGTCCTGACTTTC	CASSVNSPGANVLTF
.	TRBJ2-5	TRBV2	.	TGTGCCAGCAGTGTTGGCCAAGAGACCCAGTACTTC	CASSVGQETQYF
.	TRBJ1-4	TRBV6-4	.	TGTGCCAGCAGACACGGGCCCGATGAAAAACTGTTTTTT	CASRHGPDEKLFF
TRBD1	TRBJ1-2	TRBV19	.	TGTGCCAGTAGGGACTTTGGACAGGGCATAAATGGCTACACCTTC	CASRDFGQGINGYTF
TRBD1	TRBJ2-1	TRBV7-9	once	TGTGCCAGCAGCGGACCCGGGACAGAACCCTACAATGAGCAGTTCTTC	CASSGPGTEPYNEQFF
TRBD1	TRBJ1-5	TRBV5-1	.	TGCGCCAGCAGACCCGACAGGGGCAATCAGCCCCAGCATTTT	CASRPDRGNQPQHF